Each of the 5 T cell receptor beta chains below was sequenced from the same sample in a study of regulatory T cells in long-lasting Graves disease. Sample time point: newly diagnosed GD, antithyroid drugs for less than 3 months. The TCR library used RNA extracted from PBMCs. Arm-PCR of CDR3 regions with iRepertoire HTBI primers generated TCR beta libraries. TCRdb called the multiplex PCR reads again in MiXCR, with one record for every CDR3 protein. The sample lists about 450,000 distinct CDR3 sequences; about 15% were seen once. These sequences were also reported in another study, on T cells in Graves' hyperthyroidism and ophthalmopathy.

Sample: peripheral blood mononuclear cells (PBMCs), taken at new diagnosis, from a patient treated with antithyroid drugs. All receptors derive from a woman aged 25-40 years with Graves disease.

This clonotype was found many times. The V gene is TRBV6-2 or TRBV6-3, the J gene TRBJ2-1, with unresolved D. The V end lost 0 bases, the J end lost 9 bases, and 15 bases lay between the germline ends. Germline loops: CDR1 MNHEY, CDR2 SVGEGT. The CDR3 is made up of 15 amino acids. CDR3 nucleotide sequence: TGTGCCAGCAGTTACTCTGCGGACGCCGAAGGTGAGCAGTTCTTC. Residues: CASSYSADAEGEQFF.

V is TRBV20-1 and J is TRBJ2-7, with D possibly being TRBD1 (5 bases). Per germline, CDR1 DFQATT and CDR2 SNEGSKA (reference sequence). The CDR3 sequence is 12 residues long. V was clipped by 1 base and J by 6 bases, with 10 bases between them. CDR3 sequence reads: CSARGRGSEQYF. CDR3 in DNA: TGCAGTGCTAGAGGTAGGGGTAGCGAGCAGTACTTC.

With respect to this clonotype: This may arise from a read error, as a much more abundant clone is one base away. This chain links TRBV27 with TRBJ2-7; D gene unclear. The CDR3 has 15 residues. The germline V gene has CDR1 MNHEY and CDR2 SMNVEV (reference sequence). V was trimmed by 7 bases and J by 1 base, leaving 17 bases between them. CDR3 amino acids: CASTPVDQLSYEQYF. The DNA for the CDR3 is TGTGCCAGCACCCCCGTCGACCAGCTTTCCTACGAGCAGTACTTC.

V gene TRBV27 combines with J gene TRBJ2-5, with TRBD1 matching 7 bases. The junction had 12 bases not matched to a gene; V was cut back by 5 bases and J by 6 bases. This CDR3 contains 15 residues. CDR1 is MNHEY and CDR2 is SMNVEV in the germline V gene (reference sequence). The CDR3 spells CASSPRDSLLQTQYF. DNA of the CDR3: TGTGCCAGCAGTCCAAGGGACAGTTTGTTACAGACCCAGTACTTC.

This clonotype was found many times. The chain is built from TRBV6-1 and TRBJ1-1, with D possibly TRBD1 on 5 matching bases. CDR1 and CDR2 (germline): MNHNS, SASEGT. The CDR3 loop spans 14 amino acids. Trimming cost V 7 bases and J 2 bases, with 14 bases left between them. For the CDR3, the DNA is TGTGCCAGCACCGACTGGGGACCCAACACTGAAGCTTTCTTT. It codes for CASTDWGPNTEAFF.